The 9 T cell receptor beta chains below all came from one sample that was sequenced in a study of cytomegalovirus exposure and HLA in healthy donors (dated 2017 in TCRdb). The library was obtained by the immunoSEQ multiplex PCR assay. What TCRdb holds here is the immuneACCESS table cut down to in-frame rearrangements. Part of the clones is not present; checked against another copy, under half of the missing clones reflect an unresolved V gene, and the others are unexplained. This sample lists about 130,000 clones; around 90% were detected once. The ten biggest clones cover about 6.6% of the sample. The sequencing input was PBMCs. These TCRs come from a woman in her twenties or thirties in good health and CMV-seropositive.

The rearrangement links TRBV11-2 to TRBJ2-1, with D maybe TRBD2 (5 bases). This CDR3 spans 15 amino acids. CDR1 and CDR2 from the germline V gene are SGHAT and FQNNGV. V lost 5 bases to trimming and J lost 5 bases, with 16 bases between them. This CDR3 is CASSPASTIHNEQFF. DNA of the CDR3: TGTGCCAGCAGCCCCGCCTCGACTATACACAATGAGCAGTTCTTC.

This rearrangement joins TRBV5-5 to TRBJ2-7; 7 bases are shared with TRBD1. The CDR3 runs 15 residues. Germline V gene data show CDR1 as SGHKS and CDR2 as YYEKEE (reference sequence). With 3 bases clipped from V and 6 bases from J, the junction kept 12 bases outside the gene matches. CDR3 sequence reads: CASSSPSTGSPEQYF. The CDR3 nucleotides are TGTGCCAGCAGCTCGCCGTCGACAGGGTCCCCCGAGCAGTACTTC.

The chain employs TRBV28 and TRBJ2-7; 10 bases agree with TRBD2. CDR1 is MDHEN, CDR2 SYDVKM, per germline. The CDR3 has 13 residues. With 6 bases clipped from V and 2 bases from J, the junction kept 1 base outside the gene matches. CDR3 bases: TGTGCCAGCAGAACTAGCGGGACCTACGAGCAGTACTTC. Protein product: CASRTSGTYEQYF.

A single count supports this clone. The genes are TRBV5-1 and TRBJ2-7; TRBD2 is a possible D gene (5 bases). Trimming stripped 5 bases from V and 5 bases from J, with 17 bases between. The CDR3 has 14 residues. Germline CDR1 and CDR2: SGHRS and YFSETQ. The CDR3 DNA reads as TGCGCCAGCAGTCGCACTGATGGCGGGCACGAGCAGTACTTC. Protein product: CASSRTDGGHEQYF.

The genes are TRBV16 and TRBJ1-1; D is undetermined. The CDR3 spans 13 residues. With 5 bases removed from V and 11 bases from J, the gap between germline ends came to 18 bases. Germline CDR1 KGHSY, CDR2 FQNENV. This CDR3 is CASSGTFGEAAFF. CDR3 nucleotides: TGTGCCAGCAGCGGAACGTTCGGGGAAGCGGCTTTCTTT.

This chain connects TRBV6-1 to TRBJ2-5; 8 bases match TRBD1. The DNA end favors TRBJ2-7, so the J call may be wrong. Germline V lookup: CDR1 MNHNS, CDR2 SASEGT. The CDR3 runs to 15 residues. Here the CDR3 reads CASSIGQGGGNEQYF. The CDR3 DNA sequence: TGTGCCAGCAGTATCGGACAGGGTGGGGGGAACGAGCAGTACTTC.

The rearrangement links TRBV7-9 to TRBJ1-2; a weak D match, TRBD1 (6 bases). CDR1 and CDR2 from the germline V gene are SEHNR and FQNEAQ (reference sequence). Trimming removed 2 bases at V and 4 bases at J, with 17 bases between. The CDR3 loop spans 16 amino acids. DNA of the CDR3: TGTGCCAGCAGCTTAAAGGGGGGGCCGAGGTCCTATGGCTACACCTTC. Amino acids: CASSLKGGPRSYGYTF.

V is TRBV5-4 and J is TRBJ2-1; a possible D gene is TRBD2 (6 bases). Trimming took 0 bases from V and 3 from J, leaving 10 bases between them. The germline CDR1 and CDR2 sequences are SGHNT and YYREEE (reference sequence). The CDR3 has 15 amino acids. The CDR3 spells CASSLDGLIYNEQFF. In DNA, the CDR3 is TGTGCCAGCAGCTTGGACGGACTAATCTACAATGAGCAGTTCTTC.

This chain uses TRBV10-3 with TRBJ1-1; perhaps TRBD1 as D (5 bases). The CDR3 is made up of 13 amino acids. CDR1 and CDR2 from the germline V gene are ENHRY and SYGVKD. Deletions cut 5 bases from V and 1 base from J, with 8 bases between. CDR3 nucleotide sequence: TGTGCCATCAGTCCGACAGAGAACACTGAAGCTTTCTTT. It translates to CAISPTENTEAFF.